A single sample is the source of the 23 T cell receptor beta chains below, sequenced in a study of T cell changes during pregnancy in multiple sclerosis. TCRdb keeps only in-frame clones here, not all; method: immunoSEQ multiplex PCR. The table has about 44,000 clones, 80% to 95% seen once. The material sequenced was CD4+ T cells from peripheral blood mononuclear cells, taken in the first trimester of pregnancy. The origin of the receptors is a female donor with multiple sclerosis, enrolled in a pregnancy study.

This rearrangement joins TRBV15 to TRBJ2-3; TRBD2 is a possible D gene (5 bases). Trimming took 3 bases from V and 3 from J, leaving 16 bases between them. Germline loops: CDR1 LNHNV, CDR2 YYDKDF (reference sequence). The CDR3 is made up of 16 amino acids. CDR3 in amino acids: CATSSSTLAGTDTQYF. The CDR3, as DNA: TGTGCCACCAGCAGCTCCACGCTGGCGGGTACAGATACGCAGTATTTT.

This chain joins TRBV5-1 and TRBJ2-2; the D gene is possibly TRBD2 (5 bases). The germline V and J ends were trimmed by 1 base and 8 bases, with 12 bases remaining between them. This CDR3 has 14 residues. Germline V CDR1 and CDR2: SGHRS, YFSETQ. CDR3 DNA: TGCGCCAGCAGCTTGTTTAGCGTTGAGGGGGAGCTGTTTTTT. Its translation: CASSLFSVEGELFF.

This clone was detected a few times. The chain employs TRBV4-2 and TRBJ2-7; 9 bases map to TRBD1. The CDR3 consists of 16 residues. The V gene's germline CDR1 is LGHNA and CDR2 YNFKEQ. The J segment lost 0 bases and the V segment lost 3 bases, leaving 6 bases of the junction unmatched. The CDR3 spells CASSQETGGFSYEQYF. CDR3 DNA: TGTGCCAGCAGCCAGGAGACAGGGGGGTTCTCCTACGAGCAGTACTTC.

This clone was counted once. The chain recombines TRBV7-3 with TRBJ2-2, with D possibly being TRBD2 (5 bases). With 4 bases removed from V and 5 bases from J, the gap between germline ends came to 14 bases. This CDR3 is built from 15 residues. Germline loops: CDR1 SGHTA, CDR2 FQGTGA. The CDR3 is CASSWSATGTGELFF. CDR3 DNA: TGTGCCAGCAGCTGGTCAGCCACGGGGACCGGGGAGCTGTTTTTT.

On this clone: Distinct nucleotide sequences in the sample also encode this CDR3. The chain links TRBV30 to TRBJ2-7; 9 bases are shared with TRBD1. With 4 bases clipped from V and 3 bases from J, the junction kept 4 bases outside the gene matches. This CDR3 is 13 amino acids long. Germline lookup yields CDR1 GTSNPN and CDR2 SVGIG (reference sequence). CDR3 sequence reads: CAWTGQGFYEQYF. DNA of the CDR3: TGTGCCTGGACGGGACAGGGTTTCTACGAGCAGTACTTC.

The rearrangement uses TRBV11-2 and TRBJ2-1; 7 nucleotides match TRBD2. The CDR3 has 15 residues. With V trimmed by 7 bases and J by 6 bases, 12 bases remained unmatched. The germline CDR1 and CDR2 sequences are SGHAT and FQNNGV. CDR3 DNA: TGTGCCAGCACCCAGTTTGCGGGAGCGCTCAATGAGCAGTTCTTC. Translated, it gives CASTQFAGALNEQFF.

The chain employs TRBV6-5 and TRBJ1-2; weak D call: TRBD1 (6 bases). CDR1 is MNHEY, CDR2 SVGAGI, per germline. The CDR3 has 14 residues. The V gene lost 5 bases and the J gene lost 0 bases, with 10 bases spanning the gap. The DNA for the CDR3 is TGTGCCAGCAGTCGACAGGAATCTAACTATGGCTACACCTTC. Amino acid sequence: CASSRQESNYGYTF.

The rearrangement joins TRBV7-2 to TRBJ2-7; tentatively, D is TRBD2 (6 bases). This CDR3 region has 14 residues. V was trimmed by 3 bases and J by 1 base, leaving 10 bases between them. In germline, CDR1 is SGHTA, CDR2 FQGNSA. The chain's CDR3 is CASSFTSKSYEQYF. The DNA for the CDR3 is TGTGCCAGCAGCTTTACTAGCAAGTCCTACGAGCAGTACTTC.

The CDR3 nucleotides are TGTGCCACCAGCAGGGGACGGACAGTTTCTTTAGGAAACACCATATATTTT. It translates to CATSRGRTVSLGNTIYF. The V call is TRBV15, the J call TRBJ1-3; D is perhaps TRBD1 (6 bases). Germline-derived CDR1 and CDR2 are LNHNV and YYDKDF (reference sequence). CDR3 length equals 17 residues. V dropped 3 bases and J dropped 4 bases, with 19 bases sitting between them.

This chain uses TRBV28 with TRBJ1-3; 8 nucleotides line up with TRBD1. The length of the CDR3 is 16 residues. Germline values: CDR1 MDHEN, CDR2 SYDVKM. Trimming took 6 bases from V and 0 from J; bases not matched to a gene: 7. CDR3 in DNA: TGTGCCAGCAGGATGGACAGGGCCGTCTCTGGAAACACCATATATTTT. Protein product: CASRMDRAVSGNTIYF. The full variable domain, in which reference TRBV28 and TRBJ1-3 provide the parts outside the CDR3, is DVKVTQSSRYLVKRTGEKVFLECVQDMDHENMFWYRQDPGLGLRLIYFSYDVKMKEKGDIPEGYSVSREKKERFSLILESASTNQTSMYLCASRMDRAVSGNTIYFGEGSWLTVV.

The rearrangement uses TRBV19 and TRBJ2-2, with 7 bases aligning to TRBD1. The CDR3 has 12 residues. V shed 6 bases and J 7 bases; nucleotides not matched to a gene: 2. Germline values: CDR1 LNHDA, CDR2 SQIVND (reference sequence). The DNA for the CDR3 is TGTGCCAGTAGGAGGGGGCACGGGGAGCTGTTTTTT. It specifies CASRRGHGELFF.

The chain links TRBV6-5 to TRBJ2-3; 13 bases match TRBD2. CDR3 length: 16 residues. The V gene end was trimmed by 2 bases and the J gene end by 1 base; junction bases not matched to a gene: 0. Germline lookup yields CDR1 MNHEY and CDR2 SVGAGI. CDR3 amino acids: CASSYGLAGGTDTQYF. The DNA for the CDR3 is TGTGCCAGCAGTTACGGACTAGCGGGAGGCACAGATACGCAGTATTTT.

The chain couples TRBV7-9 to TRBJ1-1; TRBD1 might be the D (5 bases). The germline V and J ends were trimmed by 5 bases and 4 bases, with 11 bases remaining between them. This CDR3 is 13 amino acids long. Germline lookup yields CDR1 SEHNR and CDR2 FQNEAQ (reference sequence). The CDR3 loop is CASSTFQGTEAFF. For the CDR3, the DNA is TGTGCCAGCAGCACCTTTCAGGGCACTGAAGCTTTCTTT.

This clone turned up a few times. CDR3 region: CASSPQNAYGFF. In DNA, the CDR3 is TGTGCCAGCTCACCACAAAACGCTTACGGTTTCTTT. The rearrangement joins TRBV18 to TRBJ1-1; no definite D call. CDR3 size: 12 residues. The ends were cut back, 1 base at V and 13 bases at J, with 13 bases in the middle. Per the germline V gene, CDR1 is KGHSH and CDR2 is LQKENI.

V is TRBV15 and J is TRBJ1-2; D might be TRBD1 (5 bases). The germline CDR1 and CDR2 sequences are LNHNV and YYDKDF (reference sequence). The CDR3 is 14 amino acids. V lost 0 bases, J lost 7 bases, and 12 bases lay in between. The chain's CDR3 is CATSRDGTLGGYTF. The CDR3 DNA reads TGTGCCACCAGCAGAGACGGGACTTTGGGTGGCTACACCTTC.

The V gene is TRBV11-2, the J gene TRBJ2-7, with D uncertain. The CDR3 extends over 14 amino acids. Per germline, CDR1 SGHAT and CDR2 FQNNGV. With 5 bases removed from V and 2 bases from J, the gap between germline ends came to 13 bases. In DNA, the CDR3 is TGTGCCAGCAGCCGTACAGAAAAAACCTACGAGCAGTACTTC. Translated, it gives CASSRTEKTYEQYF.

The chain carries TRBV11-2 and TRBJ2-7; D is ambiguous. The germline V gene encodes CDR1 SGHAT and CDR2 FQNNGV. With 5 bases removed from V and 3 bases from J, the gap between germline ends came to 5 bases. CDR3 length: 11 amino acids. CDR3: CASSALYEQYF. CDR3 coding DNA: TGTGCCAGCAGCGCGCTCTACGAGCAGTACTTC.

This chain uses TRBV28 with TRBJ1-2, with D uncertain. CDR1 is MDHEN and CDR2 is SYDVKM in the germline V gene. Trimming removed 7 bases at V and 8 bases at J, with 11 bases between. The CDR3 runs to 11 residues. The CDR3 region has the DNA TGTGCCAGCATCGGGTCTCAGGGCTACACCTTC. This codes for CASIGSQGYTF.

The chain has TRBV5-1 and TRBJ1-2, with 12 nucleotides matching TRBD1. Per the germline V gene, CDR1 is SGHRS and CDR2 is YFSETQ. J gave up 8 bases and V 4 bases, and 6 bases lay outside the gene matches. CDR3 size: 14 residues. The CDR3 here is CASSLGQGARGYTF. The CDR3 DNA follows: TGCGCCAGCAGCCTGGGACAGGGGGCGCGGGGCTACACCTTC. Full variable domain (remainder filled in from reference TRBV5-1 and TRBJ1-2): KAGVTQTPRYLIKTRGQQVTLSCSPISGHRSVSWYQQTPGQGLQFLFEYFSETQRNKGNFPGRFSGRQFSNSRSEMNVSTLELGDSALYLCASSLGQGARGYTFGSGTRLTVV.

This clone was seen a single time. The V call is TRBV5-1, the J call TRBJ2-5, with 7 bases fitting TRBD2. CDR1 and CDR2 (germline): SGHRS, YFSETQ. The J segment lost 4 bases and the V segment lost 2 bases, leaving 8 bases of the junction unmatched. The CDR3 has 15 residues. The CDR3 reads CASSLGGSQGETQYF. CDR3 sequence (DNA): TGCGCCAGCAGCTTAGGCGGGAGCCAGGGAGAGACCCAGTACTTC.

This chain uses TRBV12-1 with TRBJ2-7; the table's D call of TRBD2 was not tested on the DNA. TRBV12-1 is recorded as a pseudogene. The CDR3 length is 16 residues. The CDR3 loop is CASSCEPGLAGGEQYF. The CDR3 nucleotides are TGTGCCAGCAGCTGTGAACCGGGACTAGCGGGAGGCGAGCAGTACTTC.

The rearrangement joins TRBV7-2 to TRBJ2-7, with 7 bases that match TRBD1. J gave up 3 bases and V 6 bases, and 5 bases lay outside the gene matches. Per germline, CDR1 SGHTA and CDR2 FQGNSA. The CDR3 covers 13 residues. In DNA form, the CDR3 reads TGTGCCAGCAGTTCGGACAGGTTCTACGAGCAGTACTTC. Its translation: CASSSDRFYEQYF.

The rearrangement uses TRBV15 and TRBJ1-5; D uncertain. The CDR3 contains 15 residues. CDR1 is LNHNV and CDR2 is YYDKDF in the germline V gene (reference sequence). V was cut by 1 base and J by 0 bases, with 7 bases left in between. This CDR3 is CATSRGDNSNQPQHF. The CDR3 nucleotides read TGTGCCACCAGCAGAGGTGACAATAGCAATCAGCCCCAGCATTTT.